A selection of T cell receptor beta chains follows, all from one sample in a study of early T cells in non-severe SARS-CoV-2 infection. From the 5' RACE reads, TCRdb called clonotypes with MiXCR, one entry per CDR3 protein. This table has about 58,000 distinct CDR3 sequences, approximately 11% appearing once. Sequencing used whole blood. Every receptor here comes from an adult who was a healthcare worker with PCR-confirmed SARS-CoV-2 infection or an uninfected control (not recorded which). Both conserved end residues are part of each CDR3. Each record gives: D gene, J gene, clone size, V gene, CDR3 length, CDR3 DNA, CDR3 protein. D genes are given only for firm matches. Clone sizes are given selectively: once, few, many, or a class where the clone is expanded.

D: TRBD2; J: TRBJ2-3; size: few; V: TRBV29-1; length: 17; DNA: TGCAGCTCAAGGGGGGTTGGGACTAGCTTTTTTGCAGATACGCAGTATTTT; CDR3: CSSRGVGTSFFADTQYF
D: NA; J: TRBJ1-2; size: many; V: TRBV12-3/TRBV12-4; length: 13; DNA: TGTGCCAGCAGTTTCCCGGATAACTATGGCTACACCTTC; CDR3: CASSFPDNYGYTF
D: NA; J: TRBJ1-1; size: few; V: TRBV4-1; length: 17; DNA: TGCGCCAGCAGCCAAGGGCCCCACGCAGGGGCGAACACTGAAGCTTTCTTT; CDR3: CASSQGPHAGANTEAFF
D: NA; J: TRBJ2-4; size: NA; V: TRBV5-5; length: 12; DNA: TGTGCCAGCAGCTTGGACAGCCCGCTTCAGTACTTC; CDR3: CASSLDSPLQYF
D: NA; J: TRBJ2-7; size: many; V: TRBV28; length: 13; DNA: TGTGCCAGCAGTTTCGCCGCGTCCTACGAGCAGTACTTC; CDR3: CASSFAASYEQYF
D: NA; J: TRBJ2-1; size: NA; V: TRBV10-3; length: 12; DNA: TGTGCCATCAGTGGCGGCCCGGAGGAGCAGTTCTTC; CDR3: CAISGGPEEQFF
D: NA; J: TRBJ2-1; size: few; V: TRBV27; length: 15; DNA: TGTGCCAGCAGTTGGAGCGGGCCCTCCTACAATGAGCAGTTCTTC; CDR3: CASSWSGPSYNEQFF
D: NA; J: TRBJ2-1; size: few; V: TRBV12-3/TRBV12-4; length: 17; DNA: TGTGCCAGCAGTGTCCGGGTGTCTTGGAGCTCCTACAATGAGCAGTTCTTC; CDR3: CASSVRVSWSSYNEQFF
D: TRBD2; J: TRBJ2-7; size: many; V: TRBV5-1; length: 15; DNA: TGCGCCAGCAGCTTGGCCGGGACTAGCGAGTACGAGCAGTACTTC; CDR3: CASSLAGTSEYEQYF
D: NA; J: TRBJ2-1; size: NA; V: TRBV7-9; length: 13; DNA: TGTGCCAGCAGCCCTAGGGAGTACAATGAGCAGTTCTTC; CDR3: CASSPREYNEQFF
D: NA; J: TRBJ1-2; size: few; V: TRBV29-1; length: 14; DNA: TGCAGCGTTGAAGATCTACTGGCATCCCCTGGCTACACCTTC; CDR3: CSVEDLLASPGYTF
D: NA; J: TRBJ1-4; size: many; V: TRBV7-8; length: 12; DNA: TGTGCCAGCAGCTCCACAGGTGAAAAACTGTTTTTT; CDR3: CASSSTGEKLFF
D: TRBD1; J: TRBJ2-5; size: many; V: TRBV7-2; length: 16; DNA: TGTGCCAGCAGCTCGTACAGGGGGCCACGTGTTGGGACCCAGTACTTC; CDR3: CASSSYRGPRVGTQYF
D: TRBD2; J: TRBJ2-1; size: NA; V: TRBV18; length: 17; DNA: TGTGCCAGCTCACCACCGAAGGAACTAGCGGGAGGGTACGAGCAGTTCTTC; CDR3: CASSPPKELAGGYEQFF
D: TRBD2; J: TRBJ2-7; size: many; V: TRBV12-3/TRBV12-4; length: 16; DNA: TGTGCCAGCAGTCCCGGGGGGGGAGCGTTATCCTACGAGCAGTACTTC; CDR3: CASSPGGGALSYEQYF
D: NA; J: TRBJ2-7; size: NA; V: TRBV12-3/TRBV12-4; length: 15; DNA: TGTGCCAGCAGCCCCGCCGGGACCGGATCCTACGAGCAGTACTTC; CDR3: CASSPAGTGSYEQYF
D: NA; J: TRBJ1-1; size: many; V: TRBV10-1; length: 14; DNA: TGCGCCAGCAGCGAACTTCCAGGGGTAGCTGAAGCTTTCTTT; CDR3: CASSELPGVAEAFF
D: NA; J: TRBJ2-4; size: few; V: TRBV7-9; length: 13; DNA: TGTGCCAGCAGCCTGATTGGGTTAAACATTCAGTACTTC; CDR3: CASSLIGLNIQYF
D: NA; J: TRBJ1-6; size: NA; V: TRBV20-1; length: 13; DNA: TGCAGTGCGGGGCAGGGGATGGGTTCACCCCTCCACTTT; CDR3: CSAGQGMGSPLHF
D: NA; J: TRBJ1-1; size: NA; V: TRBV5-1; length: 14; DNA: TGCGCCAGCAGCTTATATCCGGGGAACACTGAAGCTTTCTTT; CDR3: CASSLYPGNTEAFF
D: NA; J: TRBJ2-1; size: many; V: TRBV5-1; length: 14; DNA: TGCGCCAGCAGAGGGGGGCTACAAAACAATGAGCAGTTCTTC; CDR3: CASRGGLQNNEQFF
D: TRBD1; J: TRBJ2-2; size: NA; V: TRBV6-1; length: 14; DNA: TGTGCCAGTAAGACCGGGACAGTCGCCGGGGAGCTGTTTTTT; CDR3: CASKTGTVAGELFF
D: TRBD2; J: TRBJ2-1; size: NA; V: TRBV6-5; length: 16; DNA: TGTGCCAGCAGTTACCACAGCGGGGGGGCCTACAATGAGCAGTTCTTC; CDR3: CASSYHSGGAYNEQFF
D: TRBD1; J: TRBJ2-1; size: many; V: TRBV29-1; length: 15; DNA: TGCAGCGTTACCGGGACAGGGGGGACCTACAATGAGCAGTTCTTC; CDR3: CSVTGTGGTYNEQFF
D: NA; J: TRBJ2-7; size: many; V: TRBV20-1; length: 14; DNA: TGCAGTGCTAGGTGGCAGGAGGTTCCTCACGAGCAGTACTTC; CDR3: CSARWQEVPHEQYF
D: TRBD1; J: TRBJ1-1; size: few; V: TRBV12-3/TRBV12-4; length: 13; DNA: TGTGCCAGCACCCAGGGGGCTAGGACTGAAGCTTTCTTT; CDR3: CASTQGARTEAFF
D: NA; J: TRBJ1-5; size: NA; V: TRBV28; length: 16; DNA: TGTGCCAGCAGCCGACCCTCCCATAGGGGGAATCAGCCCCAGCATTTT; CDR3: CASSRPSHRGNQPQHF
D: TRBD2; J: TRBJ2-3; size: NA; V: TRBV7-2; length: 18; DNA: TGTGCCAGCAGCCGCGAGGAAAGACTAGCGGGGGGGCGGGATACGCAGTATTTT; CDR3: CASSREERLAGGRDTQYF
D: NA; J: TRBJ1-2; size: NA; V: TRBV4-3; length: 14; DNA: TGCGCCAGCAGCCAATCGGGATCGACGGTCGGCTACACCTTC; CDR3: CASSQSGSTVGYTF
D: TRBD1; J: TRBJ1-4; size: many; V: TRBV4-3; length: 15; DNA: TGCGCCAGCAGCTCGGTCGGGACAGGGAATGAAAAACTGTTTTTT; CDR3: CASSSVGTGNEKLFF
D: NA; J: TRBJ1-3; size: few; V: TRBV12-3/TRBV12-4; length: 15; DNA: TGTGCCAGCAGTTTGGCCGAACCCTCTGGAAACACCATATATTTT; CDR3: CASSLAEPSGNTIYF
D: TRBD1; J: TRBJ2-1; size: few; V: TRBV12-3/TRBV12-4; length: 15; DNA: TGTGCCAGCAGTTTCGCGGGACAGGGAAATGGTGAGCAGTTCTTC; CDR3: CASSFAGQGNGEQFF
D: NA; J: TRBJ1-1; size: NA; V: TRBV15; length: 15; DNA: TGTGCCACCAGCAGAGATTATGGGTTCCAGGCTGAAGCTTTCTTT; CDR3: CATSRDYGFQAEAFF
D: TRBD2; J: TRBJ2-1; size: many; V: TRBV15; length: 12; DNA: TGTGCCACCAGCCGGACTAGCAATGAGCAGTTCTTC; CDR3: CATSRTSNEQFF
D: NA; J: TRBJ2-5; size: NA; V: TRBV7-8; length: 15; DNA: TGTGCCAGCAGCGCTCCCCTAGGGTCTGTGGAGACCCAGTACTTC; CDR3: CASSAPLGSVETQYF
D: NA; J: TRBJ1-6; size: NA; V: TRBV7-3; length: 19; DNA: TGTGCCAGCAGCCCCTACCTCTGGGGGGCCAGCTCCTATAATTCACCCCTCCACTTT; CDR3: CASSPYLWGASSYNSPLHF
D: NA; J: TRBJ2-3; size: few; V: TRBV13; length: 16; DNA: TGTGCCAGCAGCTTAAAGCGACCCCCTAGCACAGATACGCAGTATTTT; CDR3: CASSLKRPPSTDTQYF
D: NA; J: TRBJ1-2; size: few; V: TRBV19; length: 14; DNA: TGTGCCAGTGCGCCCGTTTCAGCTAACTATGGCTACACCTTC; CDR3: CASAPVSANYGYTF
D: TRBD1; J: TRBJ2-2; size: NA; V: TRBV7-2; length: 13; DNA: TGTGCCAGCAGCCGACAGGGGGCCGGGGAGCTGTTTTTT; CDR3: CASSRQGAGELFF
D: TRBD2; J: TRBJ2-1; size: NA; V: TRBV6-6; length: 16; DNA: TGTGCCAGCAGTTACTCGGTAGCGGGACTCCCAAATGAGCAGTTCTTC; CDR3: CASSYSVAGLPNEQFF
D: NA; J: TRBJ1-2; size: many; V: TRBV20-1; length: 18; DNA: TGCAGTGCTAGAGATCAGACCAACGGACAGTCACCGCTTCATGGCTACACCTTC; CDR3: CSARDQTNGQSPLHGYTF
D: NA; J: TRBJ2-5; size: NA; V: TRBV11-3; length: 14; DNA: TGTGCCAGCAGCTTTAACGGGGGAAGAGAGACCCAGTACTTC; CDR3: CASSFNGGRETQYF
D: NA; J: TRBJ1-6; size: few; V: TRBV6-6; length: 15; DNA: TGTGCCAGCAGTTCAGGGCCGGGGTCGAATTCACCCCTCCACTTT; CDR3: CASSSGPGSNSPLHF
D: NA; J: TRBJ2-2; size: NA; V: TRBV6-1; length: 15; DNA: TGTGCCAGCAGTCCAGGGGTACCGAACACCGGGGAGCTGTTTTTT; CDR3: CASSPGVPNTGELFF
D: TRBD1; J: TRBJ2-3; size: few; V: TRBV4-1; length: 15; DNA: TGCGCCAGCAGCCAAGGGCAGGGGGCAAGGGATACGCAGTATTTT; CDR3: CASSQGQGARDTQYF
D: NA; J: TRBJ2-1; size: NA; V: TRBV7-3; length: 13; DNA: TGTGCCAGCAGCTTAGGAGTGGACCATGAGCAGTTCTTC; CDR3: CASSLGVDHEQFF
D: TRBD1; J: TRBJ1-2; size: NA; V: TRBV6-5; length: 15; DNA: TGTGCCAGCAGTGTATGGCAGGGGGTAGAGTATGGCTACACCTTC; CDR3: CASSVWQGVEYGYTF
D: NA; J: TRBJ2-5; size: NA; V: TRBV29-1; length: 13; DNA: TGCAGCTCCCTCCCGGACAAAGGAGAGACCCAGTACTTC; CDR3: CSSLPDKGETQYF
D: TRBD2; J: TRBJ2-7; size: few; V: TRBV28; length: 15; DNA: TGTGCCAGCAGTTCCGGGACTAGCGGGGGCTACGAGCAGTACTTC; CDR3: CASSSGTSGGYEQYF
D: NA; J: TRBJ1-1; size: NA; V: TRBV12-5; length: 12; DNA: TGTGCTAGTGGTTTCAAGAACACTGAAGCTTTCTTT; CDR3: CASGFKNTEAFF